This T cell receptor beta chain was recorded in a study of Tregs in tolerant kidney transplant recipients. Study findings and constraints: No direct test of biological reproducibility was done here.

Only in-frame clones appear in the TCRdb table, and some are missing; sequencing was by immunoSEQ multiplex PCR. The sample gives about 240,000 clones, 84% of which show up once; 0.55% to 0.65% is in the top ten. On this clone: Antigen: not known.

Unstimulated Tregs (CD4+CD25+CD127-) and CD4+CD25- non-Tregs were sorted from PBMCs. The clonotype was recovered from a human donor in good health. Sequencing input: CD4+ T cells from blood.

CDR3 region: CASSLTGGTEAFF. CDR3 coding DNA: TGTGCCAGCAGTCTTACAGGGGGCACTGAAGCTTTCTTT. V and J are TRBV28 and TRBJ1-1, with 8 bases identical to TRBD1. The germline V gene encodes CDR1 MDHEN and CDR2 SYDVKM. The V and J ends lost 5 bases and 4 bases, in that order; junction bases with no gene match: 3. The CDR3 runs to 13 residues.